This TCR beta chain came from a study of T cells in Graves' hyperthyroidism and ophthalmopathy. The length of the CDR3 is 13 residues. Germline assignment: CDR1 SEHNR and CDR2 FQNEAQ (reference sequence). V dropped 0 bases and J dropped 4 bases, with 6 bases sitting between them. This clonotype was recorded many times. Using RNA transcripts as the source, TCR beta CDR3 regions were amplified. First-round RT-PCR with HTBI primers amplified the TCR CDR3 region. Each CDR3 protein gets one entry after TCRdb re-called the multiplex PCR reads with MiXCR. The sample has over 250,000 distinct CDR3 sequences, around a quarter seen once; the top ten hold about 30%.

This clonotype originated in a man aged 35 to 55 with Graves' hyperthyroidism that later progressed to Graves' ophthalmopathy. The genes are TRBV7-9 and TRBJ1-2; D not certain. The sample consisted of blood. Written as DNA, the CDR3 is TGTGCCAGCAGCTTAGCAGAGCTCTATGGCTACACCTTC. Translating gives CASSLAELYGYTF.